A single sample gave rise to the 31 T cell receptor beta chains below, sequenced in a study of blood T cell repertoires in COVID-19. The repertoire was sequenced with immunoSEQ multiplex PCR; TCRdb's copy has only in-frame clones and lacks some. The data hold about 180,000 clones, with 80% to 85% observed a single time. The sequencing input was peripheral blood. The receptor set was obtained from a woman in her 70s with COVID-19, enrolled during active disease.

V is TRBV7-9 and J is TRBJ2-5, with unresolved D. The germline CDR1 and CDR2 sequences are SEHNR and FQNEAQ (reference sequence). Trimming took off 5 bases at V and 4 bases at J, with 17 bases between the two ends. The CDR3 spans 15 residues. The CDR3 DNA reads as TGTGCCAGCAGCCTAAAGACACGCGTGGCAGAGACCCAGTACTTC. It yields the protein CASSLKTRVAETQYF. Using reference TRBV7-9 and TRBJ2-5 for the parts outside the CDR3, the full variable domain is DTGVSQNPRHKITKRGQNVTFRCDPISEHNRLYWYRQTLGQGPEFLTYFQNEAQLEKSRLLSDRFSAERPKGSFSTLEIQRTEQGDSAMYLCASSLKTRVAETQYFGPGTRLLVL.

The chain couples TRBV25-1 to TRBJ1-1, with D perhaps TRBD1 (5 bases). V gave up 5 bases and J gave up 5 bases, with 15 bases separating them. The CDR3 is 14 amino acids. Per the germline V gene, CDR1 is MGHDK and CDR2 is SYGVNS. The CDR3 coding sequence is TGTGCCAGCAGTCTACTGGGGGGTCGGACTGAAGCTTTCTTT. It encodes CASSLLGGRTEAFF. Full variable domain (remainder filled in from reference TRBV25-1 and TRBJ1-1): EADIYQTPRYLVIGTGKKITLECSQTMGHDKMYWYQQDPGMELHLIHYSYGVNSTEKGDLSSESTVSRIRTEHFPLTLESARPSHTSQYLCASSLLGGRTEAFFGQGTRLTVV.

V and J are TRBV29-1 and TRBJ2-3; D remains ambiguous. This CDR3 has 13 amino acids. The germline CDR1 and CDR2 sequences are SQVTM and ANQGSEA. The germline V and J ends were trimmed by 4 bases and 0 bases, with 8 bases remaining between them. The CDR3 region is CSVVGSSTDTQYF. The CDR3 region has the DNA TGCAGCGTTGTCGGTAGCAGCACAGATACGCAGTATTTT.

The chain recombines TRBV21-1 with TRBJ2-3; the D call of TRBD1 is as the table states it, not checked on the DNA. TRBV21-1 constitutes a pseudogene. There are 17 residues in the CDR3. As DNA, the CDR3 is TGTGCCAGCAGCCTACTCGGGACAGGGGTTCGGGCAGATACGCAGTATTTT. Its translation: CASSLLGTGVRADTQYF.

The CDR3 DNA sequence: TGTGCCAGCAGCGTAGAACTCGGCCCGGGCACTGAAGCTTTCTTT. It yields the protein CASSVELGPGTEAFF. The rearrangement uses TRBV9 and TRBJ1-1; D gene uncertain. V gave up 0 bases and J gave up 4 bases, with 13 bases separating them. This CDR3 comprises 15 residues. From germline, CDR1 is SGDLS and CDR2 YYNGEE.

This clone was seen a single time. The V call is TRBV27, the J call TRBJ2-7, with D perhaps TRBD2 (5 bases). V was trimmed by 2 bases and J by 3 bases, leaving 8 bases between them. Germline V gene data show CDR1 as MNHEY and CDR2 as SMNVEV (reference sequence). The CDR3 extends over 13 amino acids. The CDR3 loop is CASSLTGGYEQYF. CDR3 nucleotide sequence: TGTGCCAGCAGTTTAACTGGAGGCTACGAGCAGTACTTC.

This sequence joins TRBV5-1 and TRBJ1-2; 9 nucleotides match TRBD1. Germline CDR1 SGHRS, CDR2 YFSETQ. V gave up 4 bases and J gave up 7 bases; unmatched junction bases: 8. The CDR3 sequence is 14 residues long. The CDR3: CASSATTGGSGYTF. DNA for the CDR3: TGCGCCAGCAGCGCTACGACAGGGGGGTCTGGCTACACCTTC.

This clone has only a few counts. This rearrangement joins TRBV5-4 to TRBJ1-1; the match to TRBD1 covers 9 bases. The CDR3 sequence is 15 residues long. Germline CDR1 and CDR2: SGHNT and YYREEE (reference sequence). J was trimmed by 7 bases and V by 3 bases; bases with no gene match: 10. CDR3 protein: CASSYPGTGIGEAFF. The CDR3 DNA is TGTGCCAGCAGCTACCCCGGGACAGGGATTGGTGAAGCTTTCTTT.

Here the CDR3 reads CASSSGLAGYNEQFF. In DNA, the CDR3 is TGCGCCAGCAGCTCGGGACTAGCGGGATACAATGAGCAGTTCTTC. J is TRBJ2-1 and V is TRBV5-1; 13 bases line up with TRBD2. The germline V gene has CDR1 SGHRS and CDR2 YFSETQ. The ends lost 3 bases at V and 4 bases at J; junction bases unmatched: 1. The CDR3 has 15 residues.

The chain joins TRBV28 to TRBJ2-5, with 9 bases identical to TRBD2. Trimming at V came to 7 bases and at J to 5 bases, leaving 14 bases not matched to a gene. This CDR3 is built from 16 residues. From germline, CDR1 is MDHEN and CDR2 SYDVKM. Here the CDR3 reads CASKIGIAGAGETQYF. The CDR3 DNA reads TGTGCCAGCAAAATCGGAATAGCGGGAGCCGGGGAGACCCAGTACTTC.

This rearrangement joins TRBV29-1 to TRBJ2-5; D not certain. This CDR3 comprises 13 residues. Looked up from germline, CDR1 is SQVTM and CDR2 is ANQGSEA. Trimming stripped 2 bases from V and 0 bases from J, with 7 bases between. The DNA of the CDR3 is TGCAGCGTTGAACGGGTGTACCAAGAGACCCAGTACTTC. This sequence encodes CSVERVYQETQYF.

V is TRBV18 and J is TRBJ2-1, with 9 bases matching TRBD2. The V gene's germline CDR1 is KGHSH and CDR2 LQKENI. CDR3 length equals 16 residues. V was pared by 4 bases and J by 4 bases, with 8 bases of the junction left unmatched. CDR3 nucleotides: TGTGCCAGCTCACAACAACTAGCGGGCGCTTACAATGAGCAGTTCTTC. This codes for CASSQQLAGAYNEQFF.

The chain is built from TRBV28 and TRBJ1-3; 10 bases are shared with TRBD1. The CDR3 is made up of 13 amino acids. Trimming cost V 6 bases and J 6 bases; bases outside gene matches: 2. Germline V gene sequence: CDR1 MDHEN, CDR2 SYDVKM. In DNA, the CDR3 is TGTGCCAGCAGGGGGACAGGGGTAAACACCATATATTTT. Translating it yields CASRGTGVNTIYF.

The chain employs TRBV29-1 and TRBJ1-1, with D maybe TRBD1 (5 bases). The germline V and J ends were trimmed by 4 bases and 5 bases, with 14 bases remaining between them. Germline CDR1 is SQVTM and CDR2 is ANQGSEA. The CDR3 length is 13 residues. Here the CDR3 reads CSVVAQGGTEAFF. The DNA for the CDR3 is TGCAGCGTTGTAGCCCAGGGTGGTACTGAAGCTTTCTTT.

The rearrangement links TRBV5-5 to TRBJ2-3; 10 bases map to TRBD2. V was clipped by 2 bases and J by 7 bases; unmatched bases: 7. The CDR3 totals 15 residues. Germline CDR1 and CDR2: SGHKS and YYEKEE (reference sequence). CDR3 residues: CASSLRLAGLNTQYF. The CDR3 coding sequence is TGTGCCAGCAGCTTAAGACTAGCGGGTCTTAATACGCAGTATTTT.

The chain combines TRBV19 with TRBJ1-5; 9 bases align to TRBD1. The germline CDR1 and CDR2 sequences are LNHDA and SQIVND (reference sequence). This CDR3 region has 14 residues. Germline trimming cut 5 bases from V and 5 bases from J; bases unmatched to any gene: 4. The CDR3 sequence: CASSRRTGDQPQHF. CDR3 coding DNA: TGTGCCAGTAGTCGAAGGACAGGGGATCAGCCCCAGCATTTT.

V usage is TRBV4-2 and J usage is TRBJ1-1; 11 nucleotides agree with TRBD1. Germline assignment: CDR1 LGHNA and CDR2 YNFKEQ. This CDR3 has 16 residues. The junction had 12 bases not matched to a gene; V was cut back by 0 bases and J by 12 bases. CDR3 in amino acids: CASSQDVGTGGRQTFF. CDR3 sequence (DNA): TGTGCCAGCAGCCAAGATGTGGGGACAGGGGGAAGGCAAACTTTCTTT.

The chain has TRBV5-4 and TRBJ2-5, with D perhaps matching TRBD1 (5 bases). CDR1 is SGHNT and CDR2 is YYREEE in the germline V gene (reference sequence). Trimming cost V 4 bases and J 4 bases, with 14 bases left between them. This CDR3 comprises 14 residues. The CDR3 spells CASSRTVGPETQYF. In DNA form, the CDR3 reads TGTGCCAGCAGCCGTACGGTGGGGCCAGAGACCCAGTACTTC.

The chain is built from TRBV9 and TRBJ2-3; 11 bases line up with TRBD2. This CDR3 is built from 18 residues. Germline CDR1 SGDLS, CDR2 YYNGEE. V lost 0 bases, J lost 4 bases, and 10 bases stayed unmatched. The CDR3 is CASSVGTSGSAGADTQYF. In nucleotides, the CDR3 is TGTGCCAGCAGCGTAGGTACTAGCGGGAGCGCTGGAGCAGATACGCAGTATTTT.

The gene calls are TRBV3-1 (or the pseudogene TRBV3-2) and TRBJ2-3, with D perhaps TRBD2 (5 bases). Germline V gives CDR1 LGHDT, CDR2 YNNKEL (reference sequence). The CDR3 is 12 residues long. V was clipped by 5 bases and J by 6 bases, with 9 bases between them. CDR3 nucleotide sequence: TGTGCCAGCAGCTTAACGGGGGATACGCAGTATTTT. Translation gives CASSLTGDTQYF.

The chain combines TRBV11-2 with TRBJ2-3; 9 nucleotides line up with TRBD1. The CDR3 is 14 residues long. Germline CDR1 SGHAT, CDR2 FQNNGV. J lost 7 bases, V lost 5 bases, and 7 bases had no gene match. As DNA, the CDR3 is TGTGCCAGCAGCCCCGGACAGGGGACGAATACGCAGTATTTT. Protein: CASSPGQGTNTQYF.

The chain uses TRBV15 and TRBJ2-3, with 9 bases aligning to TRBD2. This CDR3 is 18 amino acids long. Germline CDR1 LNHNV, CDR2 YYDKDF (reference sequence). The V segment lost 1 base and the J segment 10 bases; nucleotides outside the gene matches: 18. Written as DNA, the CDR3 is TGTGCCACCAGCAGAGGGGAGTCGGCTAGCGGGAATGGTGAGTCGCAGTATTTT. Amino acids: CATSRGESASGNGESQYF. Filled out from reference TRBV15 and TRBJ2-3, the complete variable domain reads DAMVIQNPRYQVTQFGKPVTLSCSQTLNHNVMYWYQQKSSQAPKLLFHYYDKDFNNEADTPDNFQSRRPNTSFCFLDIRSPGLGDTAMYLCATSRGESASGNGESQYFGPGTRLTVL.

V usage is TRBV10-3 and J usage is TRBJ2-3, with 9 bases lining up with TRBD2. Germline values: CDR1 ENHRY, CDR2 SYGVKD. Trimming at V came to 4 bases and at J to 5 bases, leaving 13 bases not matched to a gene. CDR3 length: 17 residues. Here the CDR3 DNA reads TGTGCCATCAGTGCAGGGACTAGCAGAAACACGGGAGATACGCAGTATTTT. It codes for CAISAGTSRNTGDTQYF.

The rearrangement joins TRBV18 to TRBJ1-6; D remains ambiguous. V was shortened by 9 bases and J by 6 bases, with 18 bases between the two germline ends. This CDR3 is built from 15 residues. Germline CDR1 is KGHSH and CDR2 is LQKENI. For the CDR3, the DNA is TGTGCCAGTAGAAGAGCAACTCCCATTAATTCACCCCTCCACTTT. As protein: CASRRATPINSPLHF.

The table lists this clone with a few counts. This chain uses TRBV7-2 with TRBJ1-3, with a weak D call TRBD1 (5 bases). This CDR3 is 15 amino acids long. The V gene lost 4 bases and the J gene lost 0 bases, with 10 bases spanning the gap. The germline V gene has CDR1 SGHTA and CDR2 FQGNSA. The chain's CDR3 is CASSSDISSGNTIYF. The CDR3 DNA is TGTGCCAGCAGCTCGGACATTAGCTCTGGAAACACCATATATTTT. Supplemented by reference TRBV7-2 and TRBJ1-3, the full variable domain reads GAGVSQSPSNKVTEKGKDVELRCDPISGHTALYWYRQSLGQGLEFLIYFQGNSAPDKSGLPSDRFSAERTGGSVSTLTIQRTQQEDSAVYLCASSSDISSGNTIYFGEGSWLTVV.

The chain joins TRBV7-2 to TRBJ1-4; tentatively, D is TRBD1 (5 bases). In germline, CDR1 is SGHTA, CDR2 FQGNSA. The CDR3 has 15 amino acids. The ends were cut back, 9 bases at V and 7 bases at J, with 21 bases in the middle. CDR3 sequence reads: CASKLDSGVGEKLFF. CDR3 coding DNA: TGTGCCAGTAAACTCGACTCGGGGGTCGGTGAAAAACTGTTTTTT.

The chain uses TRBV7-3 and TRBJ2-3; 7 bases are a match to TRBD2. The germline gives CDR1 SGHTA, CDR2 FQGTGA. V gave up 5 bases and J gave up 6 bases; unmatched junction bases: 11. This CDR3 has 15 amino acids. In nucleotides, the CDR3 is TGTGCCAGCAGCCCTTCTAGCGGAGTGCAGGATACGCAGTATTTT. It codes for CASSPSSGVQDTQYF.

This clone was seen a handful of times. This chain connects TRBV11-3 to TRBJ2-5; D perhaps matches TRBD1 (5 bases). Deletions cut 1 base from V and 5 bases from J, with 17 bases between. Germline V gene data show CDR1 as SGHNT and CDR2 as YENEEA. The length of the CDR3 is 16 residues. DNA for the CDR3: TGTGCCAGCAGCTTAGGAAGGGGAAAAGCGCTGGAGACCCAGTACTTC. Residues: CASSLGRGKALETQYF.

In DNA form, the CDR3 reads TGTGCCAGCAGCTTGTCAATAGGGGGACAGGGCGGTTCACCCCTCCACTTT. Encoded protein: CASSLSIGGQGGSPLHF. The genes are TRBV5-4 and TRBJ1-6; 9 bases line up with TRBD1. Germline V CDR1 and CDR2: SGHNT, YYREEE (reference sequence). V shed 1 base, J shed 9 bases, and the junction held 11 bases outside the gene matches. The CDR3 totals 17 residues.

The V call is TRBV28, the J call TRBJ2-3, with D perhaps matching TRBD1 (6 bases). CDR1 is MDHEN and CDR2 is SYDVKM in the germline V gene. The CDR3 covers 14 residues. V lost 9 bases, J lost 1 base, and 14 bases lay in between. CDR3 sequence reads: CASYLTGRTDTQYF. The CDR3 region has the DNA TGTGCCAGTTACTTGACAGGCCGCACAGATACGCAGTATTTT.

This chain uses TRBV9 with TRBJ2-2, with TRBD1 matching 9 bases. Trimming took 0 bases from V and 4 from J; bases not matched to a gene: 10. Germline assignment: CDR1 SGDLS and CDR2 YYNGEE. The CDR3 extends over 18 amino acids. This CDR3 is CASSVGIVRQGGTGELFF. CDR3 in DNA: TGTGCCAGCAGCGTAGGAATAGTGCGACAGGGGGGCACCGGGGAGCTGTTTTTT. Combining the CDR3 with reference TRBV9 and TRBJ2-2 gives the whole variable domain DSGVTQTPKHLITATGQRVTLRCSPRSGDLSVYWYQQSLDQGLQFLIQYYNGEERAKGNILERFSAQQFPDLHSELNLSSLELGDSALYFCASSVGIVRQGGTGELFFGEGSRLTVL.